What follows are 16 T cell receptor beta chains derived from one specimen sequenced in a study of cytomegalovirus exposure and HLA in healthy donors. Here immunoSEQ multiplex PCR was the method, and the copy in TCRdb shows in-frame clones only, minus some. The repertoire holds some 98,000 clones, with 87% as singletons. The material sequenced was PBMCs. Receptors were obtained from a man younger than 35 in good health and CMV-seropositive.

The CDR3 nucleotides are TGCAGCGTTGGCACAGGGCTCTACGAGCAGTACTTC. This sequence encodes CSVGTGLYEQYF. V is TRBV29-1 and J is TRBJ2-7; the D gene is possibly TRBD1 (6 bases). Looked up from germline, CDR1 is SQVTM and CDR2 is ANQGSEA. The CDR3 consists of 12 residues. Trimming removed 4 bases at V and 3 bases at J, with 10 bases between.

CDR3 sequence: CASRKLGGRQGVGEQYF. In DNA form, the CDR3 reads TGCGCCAGCAGAAAGCTTGGCGGGCGGCAGGGGGTTGGCGAGCAGTACTTC. V usage is TRBV5-1 and J usage is TRBJ2-7, with 7 bases fitting TRBD1. Trimming took 5 bases from V and 6 from J; bases not matched to a gene: 20. CDR3 length: 17 residues. Germline V gene data show CDR1 as SGHRS and CDR2 as YFSETQ.

The chain employs TRBV5-1 and TRBJ2-1; TRBD2 aligns across 11 bases. Trimming took 4 bases from V and 1 from J; bases not matched to a gene: 4. This CDR3 spans 16 amino acids. Germline-derived CDR1 and CDR2 are SGHRS and YFSETQ. Written as DNA, the CDR3 is TGCGCCAGCAGCCCGGGACTAGCGGCTTCCTACAATGAGCAGTTCTTC. Amino acids: CASSPGLAASYNEQFF.

This clone was detected once. The chain links TRBV28 to TRBJ2-1; 13 positions match TRBD2. This CDR3 comprises 21 residues. The germline V gene encodes CDR1 MDHEN and CDR2 SYDVKM. Trimming cost V 4 bases and J 3 bases; bases outside gene matches: 18. The CDR3 protein is CASSSTPGLAGWMGGYNEQFF. The CDR3 region has the DNA TGTGCCAGCAGTTCCACCCCGGGACTAGCGGGATGGATGGGTGGCTACAATGAGCAGTTCTTC.

The rearrangement joins TRBV28 to TRBJ2-7; the D gene is possibly TRBD1 (6 bases). Germline V CDR1 and CDR2: MDHEN, SYDVKM. Trimming removed 4 bases at V and 0 bases at J, with 10 bases between. The CDR3 spans 14 residues. CDR3 nucleotides: TGTGCCAGCAGTTCGTGGACAGTCTCCTACGAGCAGTACTTC. This translates into CASSSWTVSYEQYF.

The rearrangement uses TRBV29-1 and TRBJ2-7; the D gene is possibly TRBD1 (5 bases). V lost 0 bases, J lost 0 bases, and 9 bases lay in between. The V gene's germline CDR1 is SQVTM and CDR2 ANQGSEA. The CDR3 has 14 amino acids. Here the CDR3 DNA reads TGCAGCGTTGAAGATCAGGGCTACTCCTACGAGCAGTACTTC. This codes for CSVEDQGYSYEQYF.

The chain is built from TRBV9 and TRBJ2-6; the D gene is possibly TRBD2 (6 bases). CDR1 and CDR2 (germline): SGDLS, YYNGEE. Between the trimmed V and J ends, which lost 1 base and 0 bases, there was a span of 14 bases. The CDR3 length is 18 residues. The CDR3 DNA reads as TGTGCCAGCAGCGTATACGGGACTTCCAGCTCTGGGGCCAACGTCCTGACTTTC. Translated, it gives CASSVYGTSSSGANVLTF.

This clone has just one count. This chain connects TRBV5-1 to TRBJ2-3; 8 nucleotides align to TRBD1. Trimming took 1 base from V and 4 from J; bases not matched to a gene: 5. CDR3 length equals 15 residues. Germline lookup yields CDR1 SGHRS and CDR2 YFSETQ. CDR3 coding DNA: TGCGCCAGCAGCTTGCAGGGGGCAGGGTCAGATACGCAGTATTTT. Translating it yields CASSLQGAGSDTQYF.

V and J are TRBV27 and TRBJ1-4; D is uncertain. Germline CDR1 MNHEY, CDR2 SMNVEV (reference sequence). This CDR3 contains 15 residues. The V end was cut by 4 bases, the J end by 5 bases, with 14 bases between. The CDR3 spells CASSSLEVTNEKLFF. For the CDR3, the DNA is TGTGCCAGCAGTTCGTTAGAGGTTACGAATGAAAAACTGTTTTTT.

This clone was observed once. The chain is built from TRBV9 and TRBJ2-7; tentatively, D is TRBD2 (5 bases). CDR3 length: 14 amino acids. V lost 0 bases to trimming and J lost 2 bases, with 9 bases between them. Germline V lookup: CDR1 SGDLS, CDR2 YYNGEE. CDR3 amino acids: CASSVAGVPYEQYF. In DNA, the CDR3 is TGTGCCAGCAGCGTAGCCGGGGTCCCCTACGAGCAGTACTTC.

The J gene is TRBJ2-2, the V gene TRBV6-5, with 10 nucleotides matching TRBD2. V lost 2 bases and J lost 7; bases outside the gene matches: 7. Germline lookup yields CDR1 MNHEY and CDR2 SVGAGI. The length of the CDR3 is 16 residues. The CDR3 protein is CASSYTTSGVGGELFF. CDR3 bases: TGTGCCAGCAGTTACACAACTAGCGGGGTCGGCGGGGAGCTGTTTTTT.

The V and J genes are TRBV5-4 and TRBJ2-1; D gene ambiguous. From germline, CDR1 is SGHNT and CDR2 YYREEE (reference sequence). The length of the CDR3 is 11 residues. Trimming removed 3 bases at V and 8 bases at J, with 6 bases between. This CDR3 is CASSSPYEQFF. The DNA for the CDR3 is TGTGCCAGCAGCTCCCCATATGAGCAGTTCTTC.

The chain links TRBV12-5 to TRBJ2-7; 8 bases are a match to TRBD1. J was trimmed by 0 bases and V by 4 bases; bases with no gene match: 5. CDR1 LGHNT and CDR2 FRNRAP come from the germline V gene. The CDR3 totals 15 residues. CDR3 DNA: TGTGCTAGTGGTTACGGACAGGGATCCTCCTACGAGCAGTACTTC. It translates to CASGYGQGSSYEQYF.

J is TRBJ2-2 and V is TRBV5-6; TRBD1 might be the D (5 bases). With 0 bases removed from V and 4 bases from J, the gap between germline ends came to 10 bases. Germline-derived CDR1 and CDR2 are SGHDT and YYEEEE. This CDR3 comprises 15 residues. The CDR3 nucleotides are TGTGCCAGCAGCTTGGTGGCAGGGCCCACCGGGGAGCTGTTTTTT. This translates into CASSLVAGPTGELFF.

The V call is TRBV18, the J call TRBJ2-7; TRBD2 matches at 8 bases. Germline V lookup: CDR1 KGHSH, CDR2 LQKENI. The CDR3 is made up of 15 amino acids. With V trimmed by 4 bases and J by 6 bases, 11 bases remained unmatched. CDR3: CASSRSGLEKTEQYF. CDR3 bases: TGTGCCAGCTCACGGTCGGGACTAGAGAAGACCGAGCAGTACTTC. Complete variable domain (other parts from reference TRBV18 and TRBJ2-7): NAGVMQNPRHLVRRRGQEARLRCSPMKGHSHVYWYRQLPEEGLKFMVYLQKENIIDESGMPKERFSAEFPKEGPSILRIQQVVRGDSAAYFCASSRSGLEKTEQYFGPGTRLTVT.

The chain recombines TRBV4-2 with TRBJ2-3; TRBD2 matches 8 bases. The CDR3 totals 16 residues. Germline loops: CDR1 LGHNA, CDR2 YNFKEQ. With V trimmed by 5 bases and J by 4 bases, 11 bases remained unmatched. The CDR3 nucleotides are TGTGCCAGCAGCTACGGAGCGGGAGAGGGCCCAGATACGCAGTATTTT. This codes for CASSYGAGEGPDTQYF.